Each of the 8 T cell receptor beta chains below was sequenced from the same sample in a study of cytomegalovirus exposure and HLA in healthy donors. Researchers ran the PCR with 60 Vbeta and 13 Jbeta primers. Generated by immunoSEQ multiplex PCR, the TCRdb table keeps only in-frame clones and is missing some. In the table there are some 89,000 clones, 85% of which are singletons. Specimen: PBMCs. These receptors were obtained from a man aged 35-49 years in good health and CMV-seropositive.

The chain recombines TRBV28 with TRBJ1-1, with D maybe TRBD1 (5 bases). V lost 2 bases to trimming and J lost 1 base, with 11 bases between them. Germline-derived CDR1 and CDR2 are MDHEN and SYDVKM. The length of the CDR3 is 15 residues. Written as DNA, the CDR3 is TGTGCCAGCAGTTTAAGGGGTGTAAAGAACACTGAAGCTTTCTTT. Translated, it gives CASSLRGVKNTEAFF.

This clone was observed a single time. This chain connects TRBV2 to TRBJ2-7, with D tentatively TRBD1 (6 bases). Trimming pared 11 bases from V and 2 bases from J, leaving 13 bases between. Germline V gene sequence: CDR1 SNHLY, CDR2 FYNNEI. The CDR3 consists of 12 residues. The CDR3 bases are TGTGCCGGCCGGACAGCGACCTACGAGCAGTACTTC. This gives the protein CAGRTATYEQYF.

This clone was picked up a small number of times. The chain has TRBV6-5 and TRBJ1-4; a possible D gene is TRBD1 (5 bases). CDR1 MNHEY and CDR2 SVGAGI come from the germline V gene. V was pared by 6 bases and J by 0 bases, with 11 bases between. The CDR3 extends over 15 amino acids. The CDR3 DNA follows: TGTGCCAGCAGAGCACAGGAGACAACTAATGAAAAACTGTTTTTT. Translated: CASRAQETTNEKLFF.

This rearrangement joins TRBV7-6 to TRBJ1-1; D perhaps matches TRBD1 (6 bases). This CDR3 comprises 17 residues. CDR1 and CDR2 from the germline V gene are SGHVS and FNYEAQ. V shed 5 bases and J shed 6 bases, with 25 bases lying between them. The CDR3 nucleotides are TGTGCCAGCAGCCCAAAGGACCAGGGACACAAACTCCCTGAAGCTTTCTTT. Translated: CASSPKDQGHKLPEAFF.

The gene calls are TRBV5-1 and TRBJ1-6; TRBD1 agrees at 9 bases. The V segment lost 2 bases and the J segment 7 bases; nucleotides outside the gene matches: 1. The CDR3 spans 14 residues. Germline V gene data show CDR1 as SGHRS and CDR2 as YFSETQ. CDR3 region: CASSFDRGNSPLHF. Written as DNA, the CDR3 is TGCGCCAGCAGCTTCGACAGGGGGAATTCACCCCTCCACTTT.

In nucleotides, the CDR3 is TGTGCCAGCAGGGCTAGCGGGGGTACAGATACGCAGTATTTT. Its translation: CASRASGGTDTQYF. This sequence joins TRBV28 and TRBJ2-3; 10 nucleotides line up with TRBD2. This CDR3 comprises 14 residues. V lost 6 bases, J lost 3 bases, and 3 bases stayed unmatched. The V gene's germline CDR1 is MDHEN and CDR2 SYDVKM.

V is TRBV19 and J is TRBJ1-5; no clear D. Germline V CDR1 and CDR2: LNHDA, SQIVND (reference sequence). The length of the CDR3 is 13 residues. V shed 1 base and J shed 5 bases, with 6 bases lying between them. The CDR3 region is CASSIGGDQPQHF. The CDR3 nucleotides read TGTGCCAGTAGTATAGGGGGAGATCAGCCCCAGCATTTT.

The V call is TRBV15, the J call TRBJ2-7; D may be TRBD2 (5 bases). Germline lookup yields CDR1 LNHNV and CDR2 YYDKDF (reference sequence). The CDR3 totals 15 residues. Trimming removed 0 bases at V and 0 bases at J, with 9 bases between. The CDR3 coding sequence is TGTGCCACCAGCAGAGAAAGCGGACTCTCCTACGAGCAGTACTTC. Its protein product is CATSRESGLSYEQYF.